The T cell receptor (beta chain) under discussion was sequenced for a study of CD8 T cells in ankylosing spondylitis. A single record per CDR3 protein comes from TCRdb applying MiXCR to the 5' RACE reads. Altogether about 310,000 distinct CDR3 sequences are present, roughly 20% being singletons, with the ten largest covering approximately 3.7%. This clonotype was seen only a few times. The target antigen is unknown. Findings of the study overall: The authors found the disease-linked clones to be CD8+ and relatively rare in peripheral blood.

This TCR was recovered from a female donor with ankylosing spondylitis or in good health (not recorded which). The sample was blood, either unsorted or a sorted T cell fraction (not recorded which).

This CDR3 reads CASSLIWTTRNEQFF. CDR3 DNA: TGTGCCAGCAGCTTGATTTGGACTACCAGGAATGAGCAGTTCTTC. The chain employs TRBV7-2 and TRBJ2-1; TRBD2 is a possible D gene (6 bases). V was pared by 3 bases and J by 7 bases, with 16 bases between. The length of the CDR3 is 15 residues. From germline, CDR1 is SGHTA and CDR2 FQGNSA. The whole variable domain, remainder taken from reference TRBV7-2 and TRBJ2-1, is GAGVSQSPSNKVTEKGKDVELRCDPISGHTALYWYRQSLGQGLEFLIYFQGNSAPDKSGLPSDRFSAERTGGSVSTLTIQRTQQEDSAVYLCASSLIWTTRNEQFFGPGTRLTVL.